A single sample gave rise to the 21 T cell receptor beta chains below, sequenced in a study of blood T cell repertoires in COVID-19 (dated by TCRdb to about 2020). The library was prepared using the immunoSEQ multiplex PCR assay. TCRdb limited this immuneACCESS table to in-frame rearrangements with V and J called. A share of clones is missing; checked studies link under half to unresolved V genes, and the rest is unexplained. Counted in this sample were tens of thousands of clones; around 80% of them appeared once. In total, the top ten clones hold around 27% of the sample. Input material: peripheral blood. These receptors were obtained from a woman aged 80 or over with active or convalescent COVID-19.

The chain employs TRBV2 and TRBJ2-7; 13 nucleotides align to TRBD2. Germline CDR1 and CDR2: SNHLY and FYNNEI. This CDR3 has 19 amino acids. Trimming removed 2 bases from V and 0 bases from J; junction bases left unmatched: 10. The CDR3 loop is CASSELLGLAGASSYEQYF. DNA of the CDR3: TGTGCCAGCAGTGAACTGTTAGGACTAGCGGGAGCCAGCTCCTACGAGCAGTACTTC.

The chain employs TRBV4-3 and TRBJ2-3; TRBD2 agrees at 10 bases. The CDR3 sequence is 17 residues long. The ends lost 0 bases at V and 7 bases at J; junction bases unmatched: 10. Looked up from germline, CDR1 is LGHNA and CDR2 is YSLEER. The DNA of the CDR3 is TGCGCCAGCAGCCAAGAGACGACTAGCGGGCCGTGGAATACGCAGTATTTT. It specifies CASSQETTSGPWNTQYF.

J is TRBJ1-2 and V is TRBV7-9, with D maybe TRBD1 (5 bases). The V gene lost 1 base and the J gene lost 11 bases, with 11 bases spanning the gap. CDR1 and CDR2 (germline): SEHNR, FQNEAQ (reference sequence). This CDR3 region has 12 residues. This CDR3 reads CASSLGVDSYTF. CDR3 DNA: TGTGCCAGCAGCTTAGGAGTCGACAGTTACACCTTC.

J is TRBJ2-1 and V is TRBV27; 9 bases agree with TRBD1. After removal of 5 bases from V and 6 bases from J, the junction contained 2 bases not matched to a gene. CDR1 MNHEY and CDR2 SMNVEV come from the germline V gene (reference sequence). CDR3 size: 13 residues. The chain's CDR3 is CASSMDRGNEQFF. The CDR3 DNA reads as TGTGCCAGCAGTATGGACAGGGGCAATGAGCAGTTCTTC.

The chain couples TRBV6-6 to TRBJ1-5; 9 bases map to TRBD1. CDR3 length equals 17 residues. Unmatched junction bases numbered 8, after V lost 5 bases and J lost 0 bases. Germline lookup yields CDR1 MNHNY and CDR2 SVGAGI (reference sequence). The CDR3 sequence: CASSHTGGRYSNQPQHF. CDR3 coding DNA: TGTGCCAGCAGTCATACAGGGGGCCGATATAGCAATCAGCCCCAGCATTTT.

The chain links TRBV19 to TRBJ2-5; 10 positions agree with TRBD2. V was pared by 5 bases and J by 2 bases, with 2 bases of the junction left unmatched. Germline V gene sequence: CDR1 LNHDA, CDR2 SQIVND (reference sequence). The CDR3 runs to 14 residues. The CDR3 protein is CASSLAGGQETQYF. The CDR3 nucleotides are TGTGCCAGTAGTTTAGCGGGGGGACAAGAGACCCAGTACTTC.

The V gene is TRBV6-5, the J gene TRBJ1-1, with TRBD1 as a possible D gene (5 bases). This CDR3 spans 16 amino acids. The germline V gene encodes CDR1 MNHEY and CDR2 SVGAGI. Deletions cut 0 bases from V and 5 bases from J, with 16 bases between. The CDR3 DNA reads as TGTGCCAGCAGTTACTCGAAGGGGAGGGATGGAACTGAAGCTTTCTTT. Translating it yields CASSYSKGRDGTEAFF.

This chain uses TRBV5-8 with TRBJ1-2, with 8 positions matching TRBD1. The CDR3 contains 15 residues. Germline V CDR1 and CDR2: SGHTS, YDEGEE. With 3 bases clipped from V and 5 bases from J, the junction kept 9 bases outside the gene matches. The DNA for the CDR3 is TGTGCCAGCAGCTCTACCCGACAGGGGAAATATGGCTACACCTTC. Its translation is CASSSTRQGKYGYTF. Drawing the rest from reference TRBV5-8 and TRBJ1-2, the complete variable domain is EAGVTQSPTHLIKTRGQQATLRCSPISGHTSVYWYQQALGLGLQFLLWYDEGEERNRGNFPPRFSGRQFPNYSSELNVNALELEDSALYLCASSSTRQGKYGYTFGSGTRLTVV.

The chain carries TRBV9 and TRBJ2-5; the match to TRBD2 covers 10 bases. The CDR3 has 16 residues. Trimming removed 0 bases from V and 5 bases from J; junction bases left unmatched: 7. Germline assignment: CDR1 SGDLS and CDR2 YYNGEE. The CDR3 region is CASSVGASGGFETQYF. The DNA of the CDR3 is TGTGCCAGCAGCGTAGGAGCTAGCGGGGGATTTGAGACCCAGTACTTC.

CDR3 nucleotide sequence: TGTGCCAGCAGCTTAGGGACAGGGGACAATTCACCCCTCCACTTT. Translated, it gives CASSLGTGDNSPLHF. This chain joins TRBV7-2 and TRBJ1-6, with 9 bases aligning to TRBD1. Per germline, CDR1 SGHTA and CDR2 FQGNSA. The CDR3 length is 15 residues. V lost 1 base to trimming and J lost 7 bases; unmatched junction nucleotides: 2.

The chain is built from TRBV19 and TRBJ1-4, with D hard to call. The CDR3 contains 13 residues. V lost 3 bases, J lost 8 bases, and 10 bases lay in between. Germline V gene lookup returns CDR1 LNHDA and CDR2 SQIVND (reference sequence). CDR3 DNA: TGTGCCAGTAGTATTAACCTCCAGGAAAAACTGTTTTTT. Its translation: CASSINLQEKLFF.

The chain uses TRBV4-3 and TRBJ1-5; 9 positions agree with TRBD1. CDR1 is LGHNA and CDR2 is YSLEER in the germline V gene. This CDR3 is built from 19 residues. The J segment lost 2 bases and the V segment lost 0 bases, leaving 11 bases of the junction unmatched. The CDR3, as DNA: TGCGCCAGCAGCCAAGATGTCTCCCGGACAGGGGAAGGCAATCAGCCCCAGCATTTT. Protein: CASSQDVSRTGEGNQPQHF.

This clone is a singleton in its sample. The chain combines TRBV5-1 with TRBJ2-3; TRBD2 agrees at 8 bases. CDR1 and CDR2 from the germline V gene are SGHRS and YFSETQ. Trimming took 4 bases from V and 4 from J; bases not matched to a gene: 5. This CDR3 has 14 amino acids. Here the CDR3 DNA reads TGCGCCAGCAGCCCCGGACTAGCAGCAGATACGCAGTATTTT. Protein: CASSPGLAADTQYF.

The chain uses TRBV29-1 and TRBJ2-5; the match to TRBD2 covers 12 bases. CDR3 length: 12 amino acids. CDR1 and CDR2 from the germline V gene are SQVTM and ANQGSEA. Unmatched junction bases numbered 1, after V lost 7 bases and J lost 4 bases. For the CDR3, the DNA is TGCAGCGCGACTAGCGGGGGAGAGACCCAGTACTTC. Translating it yields CSATSGGETQYF.

This rearrangement joins TRBV11-1 to TRBJ2-3; D is unclear. The CDR3 runs to 14 residues. Trimming pared 5 bases from V and 2 bases from J, leaving 11 bases between. The germline gives CDR1 SGHAT, CDR2 FQDESV (reference sequence). CDR3 protein: CASSPHSPTDTQYF. CDR3 coding DNA: TGTGCCAGCAGCCCCCACAGCCCCACAGATACGCAGTATTTT.

This chain's CDR3 is CASSSPTGQGNQPQHF. CDR3 coding DNA: TGTGCCAGCAGCAGTCCGACGGGACAGGGCAATCAGCCCCAGCATTTT. The genes are TRBV7-9 and TRBJ1-5; 8 positions agree with TRBD1. With 5 bases clipped from V and 2 bases from J, the junction kept 8 bases outside the gene matches. The CDR3 loop spans 16 amino acids. Germline V gene lookup returns CDR1 SEHNR and CDR2 FQNEAQ (reference sequence).

The rearrangement joins TRBV25-1 to TRBJ1-6; D is unclear. The germline V and J ends were trimmed by 10 bases and 0 bases, with 13 bases remaining between them. Germline values: CDR1 MGHDK, CDR2 SYGVNS. The CDR3 contains 15 residues. CDR3 region: CATQNLASYNSPLHF. CDR3 in DNA: TGTGCCACCCAAAACCTGGCCTCCTATAATTCACCCCTCCACTTT.

The chain joins TRBV6-5 to TRBJ1-1; D call uncertain. The CDR3 length is 13 residues. CDR1 and CDR2 from the germline V gene are MNHEY and SVGAGI. V lost 6 bases and J 1 base, leaving 9 bases between the germline ends. The CDR3 sequence: CASRGVRNTEAFF. In DNA, the CDR3 is TGTGCCAGCAGGGGAGTTCGGAACACTGAAGCTTTCTTT.

The V gene is TRBV4-3, the J gene TRBJ1-6, with a possible D match to TRBD1 (6 bases). Germline CDR1 LGHNA, CDR2 YSLEER. The V and J ends lost 0 bases and 0 bases respectively, with 18 bases between them. This CDR3 is built from 20 residues. CDR3 nucleotides: TGCGCCAGCAGCCAAGAACTGGGGGCCCTGCGAAGCTCCTATAATTCACCCCTCCACTTT. Translated, it gives CASSQELGALRSSYNSPLHF.

Only one count was recorded for this clone. V usage is TRBV10-3 and J usage is TRBJ1-1; no definite D call. Germline CDR1 is ENHRY and CDR2 is SYGVKD. The V and J ends lost 0 bases and 4 bases respectively, with 9 bases between them. The CDR3 extends over 14 amino acids. Written as DNA, the CDR3 is TGTGCCATCAGTGAGTCTAAGGAGGGCACTGAAGCTTTCTTT. Its translation is CAISESKEGTEAFF.

This sequence joins TRBV10-2 and TRBJ2-2, with a weak D call TRBD2 (5 bases). This CDR3 has 13 residues. Trimming removed 7 bases at V and 3 bases at J, with 9 bases between. Germline lookup yields CDR1 WSHSY and CDR2 SAAADI. CDR3 DNA sequence: TGCGCCAGCAATTTCGGGGACACCGGGGAGCTGTTTTTT. Translated: CASNFGDTGELFF.